A selection of T cell receptor beta chains follows, all from one sample in a study of cytomegalovirus exposure and HLA in healthy donors. Repertoires were generated with immunoSEQ multiplex PCR, while TCRdb's copy carries only in-frame clones and drops some. The sample yields fewer than 130,000 clones, around nine tenths seen once. The sequenced sample was PBMCs. All receptors derive from a woman between 18 and 29 years old in good health and CMV-seronegative. The CDR3 runs from the conserved cysteine through the conserved F or W. Fields, in order: clone size, J gene, D gene, V gene, CDR3 DNA, CDR3 protein. D genes are given only for firm matches. Not every row has a clone size; where given, it reads once, few, many or a size class.

NA,TRBJ1-2,TRBD1,TRBV6-5,TGTGCCAGCAGTTACGGGACAGGTTTCAATGGCTACACCTTC,CASSYGTGFNGYTF
once,TRBJ1-4,NA,TRBV7-2,TGTGCCAGCAGCTCAGGGTTTCCCCGTGGCGAAAAACTGTTTTTT,CASSSGFPRGEKLFF
NA,TRBJ2-7,TRBD2,TRBV28,TGTGCCAGCAGTTTAACGGGACCCGGGGGGGAGCAGTACTTC,CASSLTGPGGEQYF
once,TRBJ1-2,TRBD1,TRBV27,TGTGCCAGCCCCTCTTCCTCGACAGGGATTGGCTACACCTTC,CASPSSSTGIGYTF
NA,TRBJ1-5,NA,TRBV5-1,TGCGCCAGCAGCTCGGGCGGGCCGGGTCAGCCCCAGCATTTT,CASSSGGPGQPQHF
once,TRBJ2-1,NA,TRBV4-3,TGCGCCAGCAGCCAAGGATTTGGCAGAAACAATGAGCAGTTCTTC,CASSQGFGRNNEQFF
NA,TRBJ1-2,TRBD1,TRBV10-3,TGTGCCATCAGTGAAGGGGGCGACAGCGACGGCTACACCTTC,CAISEGGDSDGYTF
NA,TRBJ1-2,TRBD1,TRBV6-7,TGTGCCAGCACCACCAGGAGGGACAGCCTCTATGGCTACACCTTC,CASTTRRDSLYGYTF
NA,TRBJ1-2,TRBD1,TRBV27,TGTGCCAGCAGACGTACAGGGGGCGGGGACTATGGCTACACCTTC,CASRRTGGGDYGYTF
NA,TRBJ2-5,TRBD2,TRBV7-2,TGTGCCAGCAGCTTGACTAGCGGAAAAACGGGGGAGACCCAGTACTTC,CASSLTSGKTGETQYF
NA,TRBJ2-7,TRBD1,TRBV5-1,TGCGCCAGCAGCTTGGGGACAGGCACCTACGAGCAGTACTTC,CASSLGTGTYEQYF
NA,TRBJ1-5,TRBD1,TRBV27,TGTGCCAGCAGCATCTCTGGGACAGGGGGCGACAATCAGCCCCAGCATTTT,CASSISGTGGDNQPQHF
NA,TRBJ1-1,NA,TRBV15,TGTGCCACCAGCGGCCGATTGAACACTGAAGCTTTCTTT,CATSGRLNTEAFF
NA,TRBJ2-2,TRBD1,TRBV7-8,TGTGCCAGCAGCGCGGGGACAGGGGGGTTCGGGGAGCTGTTTTTT,CASSAGTGGFGELFF
NA,TRBJ2-3,NA,TRBV7-5,TGTGCCACCGAGACAGATACGCAGTATTTT,CATETDTQYF
NA,TRBJ1-1,TRBD1,TRBV7-9,TGTGCCAGCAGCCCCGTGGGACAGAAGTACACTGAAGCTTTCTTT,CASSPVGQKYTEAFF
NA,TRBJ1-2,NA,TRBV25-1,TGTGCCAGCAGTGAATACGCGGGAGAGAAAAGCTACACCTTC,CASSEYAGEKSYTF
NA,TRBJ1-1,NA,TRBV7-9,TGTGCCAGCAGAAGCGTCAGCGAAGCTTTCTTT,CASRSVSEAFF
NA,TRBJ2-7,TRBD2,TRBV5-1,TGCGCCAGCAGCGGAACTAGCGGGGTCTCCTACGAGCAGTACTTC,CASSGTSGVSYEQYF
NA,TRBJ2-1,TRBD2,TRBV28,TGTGCCAGCAGTTTAGAGGAAACTAGCGGGGCTATGGAGCAGTTCTTC,CASSLEETSGAMEQFF
NA,TRBJ2-7,NA,TRBV7-2,TGTGCCAGCAGCTCCCTTGACAGTTCCTACGAGCAGTACTTC,CASSSLDSSYEQYF
NA,TRBJ2-1,NA,TRBV29-1,TGCAGCGTTGTGGGCCAGGACTCCTACAATGAGCAGTTCTTC,CSVVGQDSYNEQFF
NA,TRBJ2-7,TRBD2,TRBV4-3,TGCGCCAGCAGCCAAGATTTGACTAGCGGGGTTTCCTACGAGCAGTACTTC,CASSQDLTSGVSYEQYF
NA,TRBJ2-5,NA,TRBV2,TGTGCCAGCAGTGAACTAGCGTTGGAGACCCAGTACTTC,CASSELALETQYF
NA,TRBJ2-3,TRBD1,TRBV7-6,TGTGCCAGCAGCTCCCAGGACAGGGTTCCAGATACGCAGTATTTT,CASSSQDRVPDTQYF
NA,TRBJ2-3,TRBD2,TRBV9,TGTGCCAGCAGCGTAGAGGTCCGGGGGGGCAGTACGCAGTATTTT,CASSVEVRGGSTQYF
once,TRBJ2-7,NA,TRBV7-2,TGTGCCAGCAGCTTAGACAGGCGCGAGCAGTACTTC,CASSLDRREQYF
NA,TRBJ1-2,TRBD1,TRBV7-2,TGTGCCAGCAGCTTAGTTGCTACAGGGGCGTCTCGTGGCTACACCTTC,CASSLVATGASRGYTF
NA,TRBJ2-3,TRBD2,TRBV6-4,TGTGCCAGCAGTTACCAAGCGGGAGGGCCAGGGAATACGCAGTATTTT,CASSYQAGGPGNTQYF
NA,TRBJ1-1,NA,TRBV7-9,TGTGCCAGCAGCTTAGGACATCTCCGGAACACTGAAGCTTTCTTT,CASSLGHLRNTEAFF
NA,TRBJ2-7,TRBD1,TRBV25-1,TGTGCCAGCAGCCTCGGGACAGGGAGTGCCTACGAGCAGTACTTC,CASSLGTGSAYEQYF
NA,TRBJ1-2,TRBD1,TRBV5-5,TGTGCCAGCAGCTTGGACCCAGGGACAGGGGGCGTCGGTGGCTACACCTTC,CASSLDPGTGGVGGYTF
NA,TRBJ2-1,TRBD2,TRBV29-1,TGCAGCGTTTTCGGTCTAGCGGACAATGAGCAGTTCTTC,CSVFGLADNEQFF
NA,TRBJ1-2,NA,TRBV5-6,TGTGCCAGCAGCCTAGAGACAGGTCCCAGGGGCTACACCTTC,CASSLETGPRGYTF
many,TRBJ1-1,TRBD1,TRBV19,TGTGCCAGTAGTGCTACAGGGGGCACTGAAGCTTTCTTT,CASSATGGTEAFF
NA,TRBJ2-5,NA,TRBV4-1,TGCGCCAGCAGCCAAGGGTTCGGGGGAAAAGAGACCCAGTACTTC,CASSQGFGGKETQYF
NA,TRBJ2-1,TRBD2,TRBV7-2,TGTGCCAGCAGCTTAGGGCTAGCGGCCTACAATGAGCAGTTCTTC,CASSLGLAAYNEQFF
once,TRBJ2-7,NA,TRBV7-9,TGTGCCAGCAGACAGGACCGCTACGAGCAGTACTTC,CASRQDRYEQYF
NA,TRBJ1-2,TRBD1,TRBV2,TGTGCCAGCATCCCGAGGCAGACAGGGAACTATGGCTACACCTTC,CASIPRQTGNYGYTF
few,TRBJ2-7,NA,TRBV7-2,TGTGCCAGCAGTTTAGATAGGGGATACGAGCAGTACTTC,CASSLDRGYEQYF
NA,TRBJ2-7,TRBD1,TRBV11-2,TGTGCCAGCAGCTCCCTTAAGGGGACAGCCTACGAGCAGTACTTC,CASSSLKGTAYEQYF
few,TRBJ1-6,TRBD1,TRBV4-1,TGCGCCAGCAGCCGGACAGGGTTTAATTCACCCCTCCACTTT,CASSRTGFNSPLHF
NA,TRBJ2-3,TRBD2,TRBV27,TGTGCCAGCAGTGACGTCCGGAGGACTAGAACAACAGATACGCAGTATTTT,CASSDVRRTRTTDTQYF
NA,TRBJ2-2,NA,TRBV7-2,TGTGCCAGCAGCCGGGGGAACCGGGGAGGGGAGCTGTTTTTT,CASSRGNRGGELFF
NA,TRBJ1-5,TRBD1,TRBV10-3,TGTGCCATCAGCTCGACAGGGGATCAGCCCCAGCATTTT,CAISSTGDQPQHF
NA,TRBJ2-3,TRBD1,TRBV9,TGTGCCAGCAGCGTAGCTTTTGTCAGGGGGACGGAGACAGATACGCAGTATTTT,CASSVAFVRGTETDTQYF
NA,TRBJ2-1,TRBD1,TRBV7-6,TGTGCCAGCAGCTTAATTCCCGGGACAGAGAATGAGCAGTTCTTC,CASSLIPGTENEQFF
NA,TRBJ2-7,NA,TRBV4-1,TGCGCCAGCAGCCAATCTTCGCAGGGCTCCTACGAGCAGTACTTC,CASSQSSQGSYEQYF
NA,TRBJ2-5,TRBD1,TRBV7-2,TGTGCCAGCATCCCGCAGGGGGTCCAAGAGACCCAGTACTTC,CASIPQGVQETQYF
NA,TRBJ2-7,TRBD2,TRBV28,TGTGCCAGCAGTTCGCCCGGGACTAGCGGGGGGTACTCCTACGAGCAGTACTTC,CASSSPGTSGGYSYEQYF
NA,TRBJ1-2,TRBD1,TRBV19,TGTGCCAGTAGTATAGTGACAGGGCGCTATGGCTACACCTTC,CASSIVTGRYGYTF
few,TRBJ2-2,NA,TRBV4-3,TGCGCCAGCAGCCAAGATCTCCCAAGAGGAAACACCGGGGAGCTGTTTTTT,CASSQDLPRGNTGELFF
NA,TRBJ1-1,NA,TRBV7-3,TGTGCCAGCAGCGATGGGGGAGGAGCTTTCTTT,CASSDGGGAFF
NA,TRBJ1-2,NA,TRBV19,TGTGCCAGTAGTATAAACAGGATCTATGGCTACACCTTC,CASSINRIYGYTF
NA,TRBJ2-3,TRBD1,TRBV28,TGTGCCAGCGCCACAGGGGGCGTCTACGATACGCAGTATTTT,CASATGGVYDTQYF
NA,TRBJ1-2,NA,TRBV5-4,TGTGCCAGCAGCTTGGGAACGGGGAACTATGGCTACACCTTC,CASSLGTGNYGYTF
few,TRBJ2-5,TRBD2,TRBV7-2,TGTGCCAGCAGCTTAGGGACTAGCGGCGGTAGGGAGACCCAGTACTTC,CASSLGTSGGRETQYF
NA,TRBJ2-5,TRBD2,TRBV19,TGTGCCAGTAGTCGTGGGACTAGCGGGAGGTCTGAGACCCAGTACTTC,CASSRGTSGRSETQYF
NA,TRBJ1-2,NA,TRBV27,TGTGCCAGCAGTTTAAGACAGGAAAACTATGGCTACACCTTC,CASSLRQENYGYTF